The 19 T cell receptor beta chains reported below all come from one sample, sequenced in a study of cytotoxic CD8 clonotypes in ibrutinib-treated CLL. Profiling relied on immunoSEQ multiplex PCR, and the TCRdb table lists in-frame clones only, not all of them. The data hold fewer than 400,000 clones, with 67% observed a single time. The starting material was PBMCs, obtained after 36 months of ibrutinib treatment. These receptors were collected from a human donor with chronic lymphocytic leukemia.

The CDR3 region is CASSPRGAQYF. The CDR3 bases are TGTGCCAGCAGCCCCCGGGGGGCGCAGTATTTT. The chain is built from TRBV7-8 and TRBJ2-3; the match to TRBD2 covers 7 bases. V shed 5 bases and J 10 bases; nucleotides not matched to a gene: 3. CDR3 length: 11 residues. CDR1 is SGHVS and CDR2 is FQNEAQ in the germline V gene.

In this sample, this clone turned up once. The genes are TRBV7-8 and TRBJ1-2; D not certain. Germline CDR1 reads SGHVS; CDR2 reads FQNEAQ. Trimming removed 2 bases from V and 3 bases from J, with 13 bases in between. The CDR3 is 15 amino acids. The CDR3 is CASSLRAGAHYGYTF. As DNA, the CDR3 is TGTGCCAGCAGCTTACGGGCAGGAGCACACTATGGCTACACCTTC.

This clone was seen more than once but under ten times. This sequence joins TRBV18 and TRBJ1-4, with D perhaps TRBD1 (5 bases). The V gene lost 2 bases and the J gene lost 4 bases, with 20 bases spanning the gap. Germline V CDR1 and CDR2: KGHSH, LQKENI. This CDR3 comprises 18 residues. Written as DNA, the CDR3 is TGTGCCAGCTCACCAAAACATTCCTCGGGGACCTATAATGAAAAACTGTTTTTT. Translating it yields CASSPKHSSGTYNEKLFF. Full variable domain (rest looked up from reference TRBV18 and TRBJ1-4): NAGVMQNPRHLVRRRGQEARLRCSPMKGHSHVYWYRQLPEEGLKFMVYLQKENIIDESGMPKERFSAEFPKEGPSILRIQQVVRGDSAAYFCASSPKHSSGTYNEKLFFGSGTQLSVL.

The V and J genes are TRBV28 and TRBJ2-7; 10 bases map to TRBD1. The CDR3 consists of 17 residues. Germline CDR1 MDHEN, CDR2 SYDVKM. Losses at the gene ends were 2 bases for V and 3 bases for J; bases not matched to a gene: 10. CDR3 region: CASSLRTGGFRRYEQYF. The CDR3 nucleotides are TGTGCCAGCAGTTTACGGACAGGGGGTTTTCGCCGCTACGAGCAGTACTTC. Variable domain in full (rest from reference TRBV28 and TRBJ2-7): DVKVTQSSRYLVKRTGEKVFLECVQDMDHENMFWYRQDPGLGLRLIYFSYDVKMKEKGDIPEGYSVSREKKERFSLILESASTNQTSMYLCASSLRTGGFRRYEQYFGPGTRLTVT.

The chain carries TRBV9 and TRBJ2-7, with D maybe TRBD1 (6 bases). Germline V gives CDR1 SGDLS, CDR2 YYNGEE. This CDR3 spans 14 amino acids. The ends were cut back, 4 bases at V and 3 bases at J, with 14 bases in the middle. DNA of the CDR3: TGTGCCAGCAGCCCGGCACTGGGACACTACGAGCAGTACTTC. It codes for CASSPALGHYEQYF.

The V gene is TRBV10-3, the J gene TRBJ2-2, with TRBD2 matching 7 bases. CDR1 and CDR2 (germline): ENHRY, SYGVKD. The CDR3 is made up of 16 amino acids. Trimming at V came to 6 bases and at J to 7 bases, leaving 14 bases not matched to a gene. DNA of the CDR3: TGTGCCATCAGCCCCCGAAGACTAGCAGGGTACGGGGAGCTGTTTTTT. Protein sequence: CAISPRRLAGYGELFF.

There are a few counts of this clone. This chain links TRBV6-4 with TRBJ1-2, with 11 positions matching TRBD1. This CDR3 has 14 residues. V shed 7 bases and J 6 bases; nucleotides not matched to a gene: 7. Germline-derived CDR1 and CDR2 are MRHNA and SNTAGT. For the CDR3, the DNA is TGTGCCAGCAAGAGAGGACAGGGGGCGGATGGCTACACCTTC. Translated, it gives CASKRGQGADGYTF.

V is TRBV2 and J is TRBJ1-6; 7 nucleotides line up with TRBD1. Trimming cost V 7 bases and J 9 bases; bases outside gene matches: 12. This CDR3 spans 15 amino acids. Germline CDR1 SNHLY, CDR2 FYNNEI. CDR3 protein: CASMRGRPLGSPLHF. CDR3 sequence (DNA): TGTGCCAGCATGAGGGGGCGGCCTCTCGGTTCACCCCTCCACTTT.

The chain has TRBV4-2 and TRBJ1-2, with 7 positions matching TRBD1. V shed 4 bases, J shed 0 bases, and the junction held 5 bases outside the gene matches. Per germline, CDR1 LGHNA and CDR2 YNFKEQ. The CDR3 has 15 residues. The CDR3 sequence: CASSLYGTANYGYTF. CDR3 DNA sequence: TGTGCCAGCAGCCTTTACGGGACAGCTAACTATGGCTACACCTTC.

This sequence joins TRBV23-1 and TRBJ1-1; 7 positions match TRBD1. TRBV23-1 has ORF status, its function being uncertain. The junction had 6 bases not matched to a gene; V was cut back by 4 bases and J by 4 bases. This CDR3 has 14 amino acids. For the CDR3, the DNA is TGCGCCAGCAGTCCGCTTTCAGGGGGCACTGAAGCTTTCTTT. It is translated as CASSPLSGGTEAFF.

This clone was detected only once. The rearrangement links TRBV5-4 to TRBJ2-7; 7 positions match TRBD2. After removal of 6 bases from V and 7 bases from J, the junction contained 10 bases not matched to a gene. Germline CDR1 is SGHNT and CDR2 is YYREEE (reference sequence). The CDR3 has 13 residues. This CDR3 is CASKTAGTGEQYF. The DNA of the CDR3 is TGTGCCAGCAAAACAGCGGGGACCGGGGAGCAGTACTTC.

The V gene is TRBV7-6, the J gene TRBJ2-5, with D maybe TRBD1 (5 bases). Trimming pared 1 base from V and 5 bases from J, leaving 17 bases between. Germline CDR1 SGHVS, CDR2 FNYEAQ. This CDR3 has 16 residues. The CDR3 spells CASSLVGTGRQETQYF. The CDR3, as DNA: TGTGCCAGCAGCTTAGTGGGAACAGGCCGTCAGGAGACCCAGTACTTC.

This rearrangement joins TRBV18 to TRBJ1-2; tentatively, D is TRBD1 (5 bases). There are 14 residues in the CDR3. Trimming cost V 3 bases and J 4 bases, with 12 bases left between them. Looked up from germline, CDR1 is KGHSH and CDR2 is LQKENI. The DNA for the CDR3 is TGTGCCAGCTCACCGACAGCTCCGTCCTATGGCTACACCTTC. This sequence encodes CASSPTAPSYGYTF.

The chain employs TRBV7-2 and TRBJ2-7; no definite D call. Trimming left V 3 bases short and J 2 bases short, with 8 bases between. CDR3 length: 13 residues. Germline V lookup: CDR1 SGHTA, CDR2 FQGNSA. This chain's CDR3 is CASSFGGAYEQYF. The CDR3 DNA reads TGTGCCAGCAGCTTTGGTGGGGCCTACGAGCAGTACTTC.

In nucleotides, the CDR3 is TGTGCCAGCAGTTTAAGCGGGAGGTCCTACAATGAGCAGTTCTTC. This translates into CASSLSGRSYNEQFF. The V gene is TRBV28, the J gene TRBJ2-1; 9 nucleotides agree with TRBD2. V gave up 2 bases and J gave up 1 base; unmatched junction bases: 0. The germline gives CDR1 MDHEN, CDR2 SYDVKM. This CDR3 has 15 residues.

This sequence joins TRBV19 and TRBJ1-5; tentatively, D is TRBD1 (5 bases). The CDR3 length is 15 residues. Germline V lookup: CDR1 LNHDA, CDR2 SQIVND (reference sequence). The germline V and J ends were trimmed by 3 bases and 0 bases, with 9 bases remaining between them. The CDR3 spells CASSMPRVSNQPQHF. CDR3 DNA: TGTGCCAGTAGTATGCCCAGGGTTAGCAATCAGCCCCAGCATTTT.

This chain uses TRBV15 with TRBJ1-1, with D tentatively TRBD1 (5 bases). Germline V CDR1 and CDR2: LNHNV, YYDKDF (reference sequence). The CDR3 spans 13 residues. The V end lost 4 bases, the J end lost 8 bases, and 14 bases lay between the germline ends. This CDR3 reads CATSTKTAGEAFF. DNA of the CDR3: TGTGCCACCAGCACCAAAACCGCAGGGGAAGCTTTCTTT.

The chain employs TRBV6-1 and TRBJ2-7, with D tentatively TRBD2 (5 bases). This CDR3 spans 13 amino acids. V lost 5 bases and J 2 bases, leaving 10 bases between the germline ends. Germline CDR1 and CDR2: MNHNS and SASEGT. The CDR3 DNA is TGTGCCAGCAGTACGGGGATGGCCTACGAGCAGTACTTC. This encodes CASSTGMAYEQYF.

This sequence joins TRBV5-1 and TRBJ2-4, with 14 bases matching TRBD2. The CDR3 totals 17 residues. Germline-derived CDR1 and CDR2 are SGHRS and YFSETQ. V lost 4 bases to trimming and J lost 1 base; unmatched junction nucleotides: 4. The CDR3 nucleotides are TGCGCCAGCAGCGAGGGACTAGCGGGAGTGGCCAAAAACATTCAGTACTTC. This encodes CASSEGLAGVAKNIQYF.